Each of the 12 T cell receptor beta chains below was sequenced from the same sample in a study of patients and donors after allogeneic stem cell transplantation. TCRdb itself ran the RT-PCR reads through MiXCR, one entry per CDR3 protein. The table has 900,000 to 1,000,000 distinct CDR3 sequences, about 20% seen once. Source material: blood, either unsorted or a sorted T cell fraction (not recorded which). The receptors were sampled from a human donor who was either an allogeneic HSCT recipient or a stem cell or donor lymphocyte infusion donor (not recorded which). It is not recorded whose cells these are; they may come from a transplant donor.

This clonotype was found a few times. This chain joins TRBV7-2 and TRBJ1-5, with TRBD1 as a possible D gene (5 bases). The length of the CDR3 is 14 residues. Per the germline V gene, CDR1 is SGHTA and CDR2 is FQGNSA. Trimming took 4 bases from V and 7 from J, leaving 14 bases between them. CDR3 amino acids: CASSSTAGVQPQHF. In DNA form, the CDR3 reads TGTGCCAGCAGCTCGACAGCGGGTGTCCAGCCCCAGCATTTT.

This rearrangement joins TRBV7-9 to TRBJ1-6; D is possibly TRBD1 (5 bases). The CDR3 totals 14 residues. Trimming removed 1 base at V and 8 bases at J, with 9 bases between. Germline V CDR1 and CDR2: SEHNR, FQNEAQ (reference sequence). DNA of the CDR3: TGTGCCAGCAGCTTAGATTTGGGGCATTCACCCCTCCACTTT. The encoded protein is CASSLDLGHSPLHF.

The chain links TRBV6-1 to TRBJ1-2; no reliable D call. V was cut by 7 bases and J by 7 bases, with 19 bases left in between. Germline CDR1 is MNHNS and CDR2 is SASEGT. The CDR3 has 14 residues. CDR3 DNA: TGTGCCAGCACCCCGGGCATTACGGCAGGTGGCTACACCTTC. Protein product: CASTPGITAGGYTF.

This chain connects TRBV6-5 to TRBJ2-2, with 10 bases identical to TRBD2. The length of the CDR3 is 18 residues. CDR1 MNHEY and CDR2 SVGAGI come from the germline V gene. Losses at the gene ends were 3 bases for V and 6 bases for J; bases not matched to a gene: 13. The CDR3 DNA sequence: TGTGCCAGCAGTTATAAGCGGGAGGGGTTTCGGTATGCCGGGGAGCTGTTTTTT. It specifies CASSYKREGFRYAGELFF.

The chain combines TRBV27 with TRBJ2-7; tentatively, D is TRBD1 (6 bases). The V gene lost 2 bases and the J gene lost 7 bases, with 15 bases spanning the gap. The CDR3 extends over 14 amino acids. The germline V gene has CDR1 MNHEY and CDR2 SMNVEV (reference sequence). Here the CDR3 DNA reads TGTGCCAGCAGTTTAGGGACACATGTGGGAGAGCAGTACTTC. It encodes CASSLGTHVGEQYF.

A few counts support this clonotype. The chain has TRBV27 and TRBJ2-1; D possibly corresponds to TRBD2 (6 bases). The germline CDR1 and CDR2 sequences are MNHEY and SMNVEV (reference sequence). V was pared by 6 bases and J by 7 bases, with 10 bases between. The CDR3 consists of 12 residues. CDR3 in DNA: TGTGCCAGCAGGCACGGAGGGAATGAGCAGTTCTTC. Amino acids: CASRHGGNEQFF.

The rearrangement links TRBV11-3 to TRBJ2-1; 8 bases agree with TRBD2. The junction had 13 bases not matched to a gene; V was cut back by 7 bases and J by 8 bases. The CDR3 is made up of 15 amino acids. From germline, CDR1 is SGHNT and CDR2 YENEEA. The CDR3 here is CASNLKRENDYEQFF. For the CDR3, the DNA is TGTGCCAGCAACCTAAAGCGGGAGAATGACTATGAGCAGTTCTTC.

In its sample, this clonotype was seen a few times. This sequence joins TRBV11-2 and TRBJ2-7; D remains unclear. The V gene's germline CDR1 is SGHAT and CDR2 FQNNGV. The CDR3 sequence is 11 residues long. V lost 11 bases to trimming and J lost 2 bases, with 10 bases between them. In DNA form, the CDR3 reads TGTGCCTCTCAAGGTACCTACGAGCAGTACTTC. This codes for CASQGTYEQYF.

In its sample, this clonotype was seen many times. The V and J genes are TRBV12-3 or TRBV12-4 and TRBJ2-4, with D unclear. The CDR3 is made up of 15 amino acids. V was pared by 2 bases and J by 2 bases, with 10 bases between. The CDR3 protein is CASSLHGLTKNIQYF. The CDR3 DNA follows: TGTGCCAGCAGTTTACATGGTCTAACCAAAAACATTCAGTACTTC.

The DNA for the CDR3 is TGTGCCAGCAGCCAAGAAATTAGGGTTAGCAGCACAGATACGCAGTATTTT. Its translation is CASSQEIRVSSTDTQYF. The rearrangement joins TRBV3-1 to TRBJ2-3; D is ambiguous. The CDR3 sequence is 17 residues long. The germline CDR1 and CDR2 sequences are LGHDT and YNNKEL (reference sequence). V was trimmed by 0 bases and J by 0 bases, leaving 13 bases between them.

In this sample, this clonotype turned up a few times. J is TRBJ1-4 and V is TRBV7-9; no firm D call. The germline CDR1 and CDR2 sequences are SEHNR and FQNEAQ (reference sequence). V shed 7 bases and J shed 6 bases, with 12 bases lying between them. The CDR3 runs 13 residues. CDR3 protein: CASNPRLDEKLFF. CDR3 nucleotides: TGTGCCAGCAACCCCCGGCTCGATGAAAAACTGTTTTTT.

This clonotype was observed a few times. The chain recombines TRBV25-1 with TRBJ2-1, with D perhaps matching TRBD2 (5 bases). Germline V lookup: CDR1 MGHDK, CDR2 SYGVNS. The CDR3 has 13 amino acids. V was cut by 6 bases and J by 12 bases, with 18 bases left in between. CDR3 in amino acids: CASSRDGGRRQFF. The CDR3 nucleotides read TGTGCCAGCAGCCGTGATGGAGGAAGGCGGCAGTTCTTC.